Sequencing of this TCR beta chain was carried out in a study of early T cells in non-severe SARS-CoV-2 infection. TCRdb independently ran MiXCR on the 5' RACE reads; one entry per CDR3 protein. This table holds fewer than 90,000 distinct CDR3 sequences, 14% found once. This clonotype was found a few times. CDR1 and CDR2 from the germline V gene are SGHAT and FQNNGV. Trimming removed 5 bases from V and 2 bases from J; junction bases left unmatched: 3. The CDR3 is 14 residues long. The receptor was derived from an adult who was a healthcare worker with PCR-confirmed SARS-CoV-2 infection or an uninfected control (not recorded which). The sample taken for sequencing was whole blood. This chain joins TRBV11-2 and TRBJ2-3; TRBD2 agrees at 8 bases. The CDR3 DNA is TGTGCCAGCAGCATAGCGGGAAACACAGATACGCAGTATTTT. It translates to CASSIAGNTDTQYF.